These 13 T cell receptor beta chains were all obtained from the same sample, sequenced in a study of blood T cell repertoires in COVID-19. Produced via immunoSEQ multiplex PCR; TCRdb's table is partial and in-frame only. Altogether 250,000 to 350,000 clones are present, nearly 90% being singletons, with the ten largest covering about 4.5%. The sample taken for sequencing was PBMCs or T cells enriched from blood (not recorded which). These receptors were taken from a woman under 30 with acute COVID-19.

CDR3 amino acids: CASSLFVTSEGYTF. The CDR3 DNA is TGTGCCAGCAGTTTATTTGTCACCTCAGAAGGCTACACCTTC. The J gene is TRBJ1-2, the V gene TRBV28; D is ambiguous. The CDR3 is 14 amino acids. CDR1 is MDHEN and CDR2 is SYDVKM in the germline V gene. V lost 1 base to trimming and J lost 8 bases, with 14 bases between them.

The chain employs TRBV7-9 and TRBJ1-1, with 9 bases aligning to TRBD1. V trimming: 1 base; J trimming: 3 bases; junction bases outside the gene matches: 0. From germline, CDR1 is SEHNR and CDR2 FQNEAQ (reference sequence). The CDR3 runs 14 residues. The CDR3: CASSLGTGDTEAFF. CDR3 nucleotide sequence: TGTGCCAGCAGCTTAGGGACAGGGGACACTGAAGCTTTCTTT.

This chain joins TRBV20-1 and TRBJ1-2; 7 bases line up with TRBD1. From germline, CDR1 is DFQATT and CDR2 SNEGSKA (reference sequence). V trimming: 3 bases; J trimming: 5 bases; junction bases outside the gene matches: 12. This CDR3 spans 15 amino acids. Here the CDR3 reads CSASRGPDLGYGYTF. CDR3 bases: TGCAGTGCTAGTAGGGGGCCGGATTTGGGGTATGGCTACACCTTC.

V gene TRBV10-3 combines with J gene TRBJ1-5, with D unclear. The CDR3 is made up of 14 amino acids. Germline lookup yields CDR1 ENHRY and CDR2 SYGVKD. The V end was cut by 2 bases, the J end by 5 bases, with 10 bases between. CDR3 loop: CAISEREADQPQHF. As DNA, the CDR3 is TGTGCCATCAGTGAGAGGGAGGCTGATCAGCCCCAGCATTTT.

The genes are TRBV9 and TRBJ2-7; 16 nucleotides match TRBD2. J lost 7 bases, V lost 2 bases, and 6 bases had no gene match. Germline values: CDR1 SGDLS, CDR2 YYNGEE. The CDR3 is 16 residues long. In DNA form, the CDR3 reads TGTGCCAGCAGCGTGGGACTAGCGGGAGGGATAAGAGAGCAGTACTTC. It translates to CASSVGLAGGIREQYF.

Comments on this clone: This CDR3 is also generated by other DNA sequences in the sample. The CDR3 spells CASTSGTGSYEQYF. CDR3 nucleotide sequence: TGTGCCAGCACCTCGGGGACAGGGTCCTACGAGCAGTACTTC. The chain recombines TRBV28 with TRBJ2-7; 9 bases map to TRBD1. Germline lookup yields CDR1 MDHEN and CDR2 SYDVKM. This CDR3 region has 14 residues. After removal of 7 bases from V and 1 base from J, the junction contained 5 bases not matched to a gene.

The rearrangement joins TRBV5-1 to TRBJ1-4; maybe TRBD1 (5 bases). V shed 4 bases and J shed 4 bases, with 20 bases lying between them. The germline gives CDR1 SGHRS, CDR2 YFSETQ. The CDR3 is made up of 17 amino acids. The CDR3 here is CASSIQPGRTINEKLFF. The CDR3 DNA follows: TGCGCCAGCAGCATTCAACCGGGACGGACTATTAATGAAAAACTGTTTTTT. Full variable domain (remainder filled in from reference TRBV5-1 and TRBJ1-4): KAGVTQTPRYLIKTRGQQVTLSCSPISGHRSVSWYQQTPGQGLQFLFEYFSETQRNKGNFPGRFSGRQFSNSRSEMNVSTLELGDSALYLCASSIQPGRTINEKLFFGSGTQLSVL.

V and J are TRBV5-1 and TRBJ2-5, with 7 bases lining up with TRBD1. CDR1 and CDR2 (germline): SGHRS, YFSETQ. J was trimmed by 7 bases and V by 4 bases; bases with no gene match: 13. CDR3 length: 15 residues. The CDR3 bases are TGCGCCAGCAGCCCGGGGACAGTGGGAATACGGACCCAGTACTTC. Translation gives CASSPGTVGIRTQYF.

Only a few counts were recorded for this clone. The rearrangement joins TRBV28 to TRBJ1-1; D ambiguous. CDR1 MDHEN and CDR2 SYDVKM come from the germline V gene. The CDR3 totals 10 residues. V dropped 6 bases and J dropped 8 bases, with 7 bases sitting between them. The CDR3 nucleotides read TGTGCCAGCAGGGGCCAGGAAGCTTTCTTT. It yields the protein CASRGQEAFF.

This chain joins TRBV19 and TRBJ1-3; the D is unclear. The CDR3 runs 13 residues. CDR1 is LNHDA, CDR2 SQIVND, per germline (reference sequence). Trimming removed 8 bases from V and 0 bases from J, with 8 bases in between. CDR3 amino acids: CASQASSGNTIYF. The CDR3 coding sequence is TGTGCCAGTCAGGCAAGCTCTGGAAACACCATATATTTT.

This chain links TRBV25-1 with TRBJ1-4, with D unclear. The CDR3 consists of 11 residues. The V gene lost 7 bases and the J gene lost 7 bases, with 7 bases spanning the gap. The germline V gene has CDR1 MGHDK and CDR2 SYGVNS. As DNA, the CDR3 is TGTGCCAGCATTTCGGGTGAAAAACTGTTTTTT. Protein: CASISGEKLFF.

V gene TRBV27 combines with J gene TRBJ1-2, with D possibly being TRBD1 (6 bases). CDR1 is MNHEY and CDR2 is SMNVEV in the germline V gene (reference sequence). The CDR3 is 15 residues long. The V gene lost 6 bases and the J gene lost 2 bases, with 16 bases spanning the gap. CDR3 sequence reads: CASRQTVTGNYGYTF. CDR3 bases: TGTGCCAGCAGACAGACCGTCACAGGGAACTATGGCTACACCTTC.

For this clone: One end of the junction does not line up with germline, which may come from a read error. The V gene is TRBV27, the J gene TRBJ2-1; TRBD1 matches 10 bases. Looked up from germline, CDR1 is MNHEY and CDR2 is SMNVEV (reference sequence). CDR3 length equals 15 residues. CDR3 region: CASSLRDRGLNVQFF. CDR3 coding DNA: TGTGCCAGCAGTTTAAGGGACAGGGGACTCAATGTGCAGTTCTTC.